This T cell receptor beta chain is drawn from a study of Ad26.COV2.S vaccination and SARS-CoV-2 variants. Study-wide background: Ad26.COV2.S shots went into the muscle once or twice, 56 days apart. General study results and limits: Comparable non-spike TCR breadth was observed in vaccine and placebo recipients. There was a possibility that the TCR breadth and depth analyses underestimated total T cell responses.

Treatment specified: approximately 18 received Ad26.COV2.S at low or high dose, single or two shots; several received placebo; per-sample allocation not given. Collection of samples fell on day 63 after the first vaccine or placebo injection. An Ad26 vector that expressed Wuhan-strain SARS-CoV-2 spike constituted the vaccine. This clone was detected a few times. Its matching antigen is unknown. Produced via immunoSEQ multiplex PCR; TCRdb's table is partial and in-frame only. The table records a few hundred thousand clones, 88% of them present only once. The CDR3 has 19 residues. Per the germline V gene, CDR1 is WNHNN and CDR2 is SYGVQD (reference sequence).

Here the sequenced sample was peripheral blood, taken in a trial of Ad26.COV2.S vaccine versus placebo. The rearrangement uses TRBV10-1 and TRBJ1-6, with D possibly matching TRBD1 (5 bases). The TCR sequence derives from a person between 18 and 60 years old who received the Ad26.COV2.S COVID-19 vaccine or a placebo. CDR3 residues: CAKSRGFLRPGRRNSPLHF. The CDR3 nucleotides are TGCGCAAAAAGCCGCGGATTCCTGCGACCGGGACGCAGAAATTCACCCCTCCACTTT.